This TCR beta chain was identified in a study of identical twins. TCRdb reprocessed the 5' RACE reads with MiXCR, giving one entry per CDR3 protein. The sample contains approximately 700,000 distinct CDR3 sequences, around 6% of which appear only once. Points on this clonotype: The antigen is undetermined.

Trimming removed 4 bases from V and 9 bases from J; junction bases left unmatched: 6. The CDR3 sequence is 15 residues long. Germline CDR1 is SEHNR and CDR2 is FQNEAQ (reference sequence). Study observations and caveats: Out-of-frame sharing of TCR alpha in monozygotic twins was underestimated by models. Invariant T cells like MAIT and iNKT could partly confound the zero-insertion analyses. Conclusions were based on cross-sectional statistical analysis, without following the same donors.

Source material: naive T cells sorted from blood. The V and J genes are TRBV7-9 and TRBJ2-1; 13 bases agree with TRBD2. The receptor was derived from a man in his late teens or twenties in good health. This chain's CDR3 is CASSSTRLAGGEQFF. The CDR3 nucleotides read TGTGCCAGCAGCTCAACCAGACTAGCGGGAGGTGAGCAGTTCTTC.